This T cell receptor (beta chain) is from a study of graft-versus-host responses after intestinal transplantation. Study-level information: Among the recipients, all got anti-thymocyte globulin induction and then tacrolimus and steroids for approximately 3 years.

The germline gives CDR1 SNHLY, CDR2 FYNNEI. This CDR3 contains 11 residues. V was shortened by 7 bases and J by 7 bases, with 7 bases between the two germline ends. TCRdb's table, derived via immunoSEQ multiplex PCR, lists solely in-frame clones and lacks some. The table records some 39,000 clones, over 85% of them present only once. J is TRBJ1-4 and V is TRBV2; D is undetermined. Here the sequenced sample was PBMCs, taken about nine months after transplant. This sequence was found in a human patient who received an intestinal transplant, so some T cells may come from the graft donor. CDR3 sequence reads: CASTRTEKLFF. Written as DNA, the CDR3 is TGTGCCAGCACACGGACTGAAAAACTGTTTTTT.